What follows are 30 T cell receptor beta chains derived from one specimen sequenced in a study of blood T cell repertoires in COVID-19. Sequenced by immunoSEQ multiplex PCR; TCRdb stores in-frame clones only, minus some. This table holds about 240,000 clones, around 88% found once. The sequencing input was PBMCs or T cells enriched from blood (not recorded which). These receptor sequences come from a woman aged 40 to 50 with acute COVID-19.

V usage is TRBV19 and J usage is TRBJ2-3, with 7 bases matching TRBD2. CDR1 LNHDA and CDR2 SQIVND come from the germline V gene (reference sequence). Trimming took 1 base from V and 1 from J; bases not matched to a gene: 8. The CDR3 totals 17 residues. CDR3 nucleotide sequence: TGTGCCAGTAGTATAGGGGGTAGCGGGCGAGGCACAGATACGCAGTATTTT. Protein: CASSIGGSGRGTDTQYF. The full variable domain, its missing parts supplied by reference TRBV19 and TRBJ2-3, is DGGITQSPKYLFRKEGQNVTLSCEQNLNHDAMYWYRQDPGQGLRLIYYSQIVNDFQKGDIAEGYSVSREKKESFPLTVTSAQKNPTAFYLCASSIGGSGRGTDTQYFGPGTRLTVL.

The CDR3, as DNA: TGTGCCAGCAGAAGAGGACTTAGCTCCTACGAGCAGTACTTC. The encoded protein is CASRRGLSSYEQYF. The V call is TRBV7-2, the J call TRBJ2-7; the D gene is possibly TRBD2 (5 bases). The CDR3 spans 14 residues. Per the germline V gene, CDR1 is SGHTA and CDR2 is FQGNSA. Trimming removed 6 bases from V and 0 bases from J, with 12 bases in between.

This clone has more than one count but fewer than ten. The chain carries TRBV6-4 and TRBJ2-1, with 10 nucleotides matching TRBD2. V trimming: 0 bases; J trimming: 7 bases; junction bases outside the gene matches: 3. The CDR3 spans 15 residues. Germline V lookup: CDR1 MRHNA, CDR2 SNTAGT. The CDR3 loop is CASSDSSSGSNEQFF. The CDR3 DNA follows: TGTGCCAGCAGTGACTCATCTAGCGGGAGTAATGAGCAGTTCTTC.

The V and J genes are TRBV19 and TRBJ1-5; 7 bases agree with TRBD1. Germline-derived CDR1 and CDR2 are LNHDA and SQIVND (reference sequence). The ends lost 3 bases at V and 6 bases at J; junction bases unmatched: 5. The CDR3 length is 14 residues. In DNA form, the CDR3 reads TGTGCCAGTAGTATTAGGGGGACAGCTCAGCCCCAGCATTTT. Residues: CASSIRGTAQPQHF.

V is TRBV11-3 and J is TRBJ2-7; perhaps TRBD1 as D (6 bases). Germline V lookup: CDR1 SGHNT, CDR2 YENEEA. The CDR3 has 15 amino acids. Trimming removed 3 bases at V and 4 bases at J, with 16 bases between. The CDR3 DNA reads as TGTGCCAGCAGCTTCTGGACAGACTCGAGATACGAGCAGTACTTC. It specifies CASSFWTDSRYEQYF.

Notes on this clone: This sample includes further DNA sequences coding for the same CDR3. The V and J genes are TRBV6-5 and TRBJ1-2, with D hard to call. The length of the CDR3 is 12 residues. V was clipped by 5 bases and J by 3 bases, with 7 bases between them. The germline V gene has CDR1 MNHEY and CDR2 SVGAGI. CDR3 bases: TGTGCCAGCAGTCGGTTAGACTATGGCTACACCTTC. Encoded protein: CASSRLDYGYTF.

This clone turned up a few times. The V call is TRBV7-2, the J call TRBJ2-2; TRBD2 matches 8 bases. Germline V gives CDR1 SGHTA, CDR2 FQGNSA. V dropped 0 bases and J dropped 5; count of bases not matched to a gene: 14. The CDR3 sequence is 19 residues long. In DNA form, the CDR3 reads TGTGCCAGCAGCTTAGCTCCCCTCCCAGTACTAGCGGAAACCGGGGAGCTGTTTTTT. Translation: CASSLAPLPVLAETGELFF.

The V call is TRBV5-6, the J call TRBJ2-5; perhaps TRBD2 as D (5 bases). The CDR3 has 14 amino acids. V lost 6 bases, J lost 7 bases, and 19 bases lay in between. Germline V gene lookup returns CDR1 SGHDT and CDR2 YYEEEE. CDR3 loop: CASNDPTAAGTQYF. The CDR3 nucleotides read TGTGCCAGCAACGATCCGACGGCTGCGGGGACCCAGTACTTC.

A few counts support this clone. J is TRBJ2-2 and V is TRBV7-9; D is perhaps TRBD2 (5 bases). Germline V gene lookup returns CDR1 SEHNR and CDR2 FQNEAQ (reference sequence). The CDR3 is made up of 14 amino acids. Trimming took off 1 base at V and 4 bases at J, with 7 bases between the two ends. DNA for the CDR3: TGTGCCAGCAGCTTAGTAGGGAGCACCGGGGAGCTGTTTTTT. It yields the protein CASSLVGSTGELFF.

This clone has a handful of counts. CDR3 bases: TGCGCCAGCAGCCCCAAGGTAGCGGGAGGGCAGTACAATGAGCAGTTCTTC. It yields the protein CASSPKVAGGQYNEQFF. V gene TRBV4-1 combines with J gene TRBJ2-1, with 11 bases lining up with TRBD2. The CDR3 consists of 17 residues. The J segment lost 4 bases and the V segment lost 4 bases, leaving 9 bases of the junction unmatched. Germline loops: CDR1 MGHRA, CDR2 YSYEKL.

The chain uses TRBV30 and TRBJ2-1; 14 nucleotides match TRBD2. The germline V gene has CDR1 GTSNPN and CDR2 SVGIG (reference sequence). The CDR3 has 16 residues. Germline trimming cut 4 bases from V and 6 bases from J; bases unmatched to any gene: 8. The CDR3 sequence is CAWNGLAGGGINEQFF. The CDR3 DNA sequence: TGTGCCTGGAACGGACTAGCGGGAGGAGGAATCAATGAGCAGTTCTTC.

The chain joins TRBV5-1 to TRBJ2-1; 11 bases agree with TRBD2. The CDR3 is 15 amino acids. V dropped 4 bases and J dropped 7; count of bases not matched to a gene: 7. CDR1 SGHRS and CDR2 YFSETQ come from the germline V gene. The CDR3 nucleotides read TGCGCCAGCAGCCAGGGACTAGCGGACCATAATGAGCAGTTCTTC. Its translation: CASSQGLADHNEQFF.

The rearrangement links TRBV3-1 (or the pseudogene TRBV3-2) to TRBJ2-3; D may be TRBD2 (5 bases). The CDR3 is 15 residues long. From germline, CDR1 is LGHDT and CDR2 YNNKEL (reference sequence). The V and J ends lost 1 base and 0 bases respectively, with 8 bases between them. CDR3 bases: TGTGCCAGCAGCCAAGCCCGGACTAGCACAGATACGCAGTATTTT. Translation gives CASSQARTSTDTQYF.

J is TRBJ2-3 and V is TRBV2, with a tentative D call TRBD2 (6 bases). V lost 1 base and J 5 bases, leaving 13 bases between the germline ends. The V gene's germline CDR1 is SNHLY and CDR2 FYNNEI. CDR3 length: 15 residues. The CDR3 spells CASSEGKREIDTQYF. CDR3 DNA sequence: TGTGCCAGCAGTGAAGGAAAACGGGAGATAGATACGCAGTATTTT.

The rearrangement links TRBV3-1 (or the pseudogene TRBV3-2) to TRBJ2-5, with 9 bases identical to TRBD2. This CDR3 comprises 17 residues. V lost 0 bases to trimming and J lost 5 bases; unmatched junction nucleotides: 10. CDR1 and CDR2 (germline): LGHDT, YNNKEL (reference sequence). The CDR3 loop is CASSQDWAGGPRETQYF. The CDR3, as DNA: TGTGCCAGCAGCCAAGATTGGGCGGGAGGGCCGCGTGAGACCCAGTACTTC.

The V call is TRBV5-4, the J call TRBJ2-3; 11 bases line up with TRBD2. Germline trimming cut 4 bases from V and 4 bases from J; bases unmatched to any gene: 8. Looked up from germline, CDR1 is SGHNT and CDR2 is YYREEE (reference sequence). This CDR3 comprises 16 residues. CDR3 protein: CASSPGSGRAADTQYF. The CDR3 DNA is TGTGCCAGCAGCCCGGGTAGCGGGAGGGCAGCAGATACGCAGTATTTT.

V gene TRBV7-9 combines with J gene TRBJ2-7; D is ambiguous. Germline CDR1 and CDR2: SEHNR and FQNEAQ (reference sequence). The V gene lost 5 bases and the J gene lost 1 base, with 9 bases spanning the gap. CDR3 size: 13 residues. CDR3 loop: CASSPRSSYEQYF. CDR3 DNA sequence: TGTGCCAGCAGCCCCCGTTCTTCCTACGAGCAGTACTTC.

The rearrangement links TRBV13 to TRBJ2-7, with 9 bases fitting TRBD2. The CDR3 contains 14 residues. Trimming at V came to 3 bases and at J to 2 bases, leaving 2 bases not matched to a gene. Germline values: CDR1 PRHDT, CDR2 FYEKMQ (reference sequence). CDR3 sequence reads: CASSFRLAAYEQYF. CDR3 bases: TGTGCCAGCAGCTTTAGACTAGCGGCCTACGAGCAGTACTTC.

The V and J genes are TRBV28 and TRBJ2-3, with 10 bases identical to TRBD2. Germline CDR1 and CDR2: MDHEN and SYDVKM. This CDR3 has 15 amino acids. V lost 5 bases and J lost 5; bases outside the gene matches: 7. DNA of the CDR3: TGTGCCAGCAGTAAACTAGCGGGATCCATAGATACGCAGTATTTT. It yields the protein CASSKLAGSIDTQYF.

CDR3 in amino acids: CASSLRAHTDTQYF. The CDR3 DNA reads TGTGCCAGCAGCTTAAGAGCGCACACAGATACGCAGTATTTT. The J gene is TRBJ2-3, the V gene TRBV7-3; no clear D. The CDR3 extends over 14 amino acids. Trimming pared 1 base from V and 2 bases from J, leaving 7 bases between. Looked up from germline, CDR1 is SGHTA and CDR2 is FQGTGA.

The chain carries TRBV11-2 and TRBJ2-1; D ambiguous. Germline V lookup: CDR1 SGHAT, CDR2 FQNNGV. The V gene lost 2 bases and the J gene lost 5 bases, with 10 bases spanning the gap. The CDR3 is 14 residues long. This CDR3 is CASSLLYRDNEQFF. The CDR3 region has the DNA TGTGCCAGCAGCTTACTATACCGTGACAATGAGCAGTTCTTC.

This CDR3 is CASSQDLVRDTEAFF. CDR3 bases: TGTGCCAGCAGCCAAGATCTGGTCAGGGACACTGAAGCTTTCTTT. The rearrangement links TRBV3-1 (or the pseudogene TRBV3-2) to TRBJ1-1, with D perhaps matching TRBD1 (5 bases). The CDR3 is 15 amino acids. In germline, CDR1 is LGHDT, CDR2 YNNKEL (reference sequence). V was clipped by 0 bases and J by 3 bases, with 11 bases between them.

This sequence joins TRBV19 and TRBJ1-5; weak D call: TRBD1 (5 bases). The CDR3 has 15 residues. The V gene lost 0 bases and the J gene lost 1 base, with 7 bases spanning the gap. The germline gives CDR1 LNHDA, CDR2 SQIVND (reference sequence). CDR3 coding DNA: TGTGCCAGTAGTATAGACACAGGAAGCAATCAGCCCCAGCATTTT. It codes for CASSIDTGSNQPQHF. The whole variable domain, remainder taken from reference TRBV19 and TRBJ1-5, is DGGITQSPKYLFRKEGQNVTLSCEQNLNHDAMYWYRQDPGQGLRLIYYSQIVNDFQKGDIAEGYSVSREKKESFPLTVTSAQKNPTAFYLCASSIDTGSNQPQHFGDGTRLSIL.

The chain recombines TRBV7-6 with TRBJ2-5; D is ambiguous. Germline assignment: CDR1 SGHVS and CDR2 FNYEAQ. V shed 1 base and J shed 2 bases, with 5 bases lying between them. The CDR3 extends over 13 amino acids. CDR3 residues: CASSLGAQETQYF. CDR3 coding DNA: TGTGCCAGCAGCTTAGGGGCTCAAGAGACCCAGTACTTC.

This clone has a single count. The CDR3 nucleotides read TGCGCCAGCAGCCCCGGACCGACCCCGGGGGAAAAACTGTTTTTT. It encodes CASSPGPTPGEKLFF. J is TRBJ1-4 and V is TRBV5-1; D is unresolved. Germline V lookup: CDR1 SGHRS, CDR2 YFSETQ. The CDR3 contains 15 residues. The V end lost 4 bases, the J end lost 8 bases, and 18 bases lay between the germline ends.

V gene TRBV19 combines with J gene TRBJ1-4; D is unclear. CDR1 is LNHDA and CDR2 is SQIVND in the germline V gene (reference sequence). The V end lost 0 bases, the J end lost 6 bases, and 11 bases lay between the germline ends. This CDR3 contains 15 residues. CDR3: CASSIEGQRDEKLFF. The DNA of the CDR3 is TGTGCCAGTAGTATAGAGGGTCAGCGTGATGAAAAACTGTTTTTT.

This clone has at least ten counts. Written as DNA, the CDR3 is TGTGCCAGCAGCTCTACAGGGGGTGATAATGAAAAACTGTTTTTT. Amino acid sequence: CASSSTGGDNEKLFF. The chain couples TRBV7-3 to TRBJ1-4; 8 bases fit TRBD1. The length of the CDR3 is 15 residues. Germline V lookup: CDR1 SGHTA, CDR2 FQGTGA. J gave up 4 bases and V 4 bases, and 5 bases lay outside the gene matches.

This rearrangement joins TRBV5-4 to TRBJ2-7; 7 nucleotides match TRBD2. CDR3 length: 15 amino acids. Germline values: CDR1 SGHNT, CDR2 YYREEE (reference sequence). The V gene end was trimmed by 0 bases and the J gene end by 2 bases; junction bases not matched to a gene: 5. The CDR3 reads CASSLGGGFAYEQYF. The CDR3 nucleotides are TGTGCCAGCAGCTTGGGGGGAGGGTTCGCCTACGAGCAGTACTTC.

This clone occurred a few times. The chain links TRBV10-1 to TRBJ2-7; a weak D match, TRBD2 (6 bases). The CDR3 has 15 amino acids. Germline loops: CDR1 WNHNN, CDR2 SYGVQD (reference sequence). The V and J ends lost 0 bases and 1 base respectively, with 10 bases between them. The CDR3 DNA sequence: TGCGCCAGCAGTGAGTCTGGGCTAGCGTCCTACGAGCAGTACTTC. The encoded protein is CASSESGLASYEQYF.

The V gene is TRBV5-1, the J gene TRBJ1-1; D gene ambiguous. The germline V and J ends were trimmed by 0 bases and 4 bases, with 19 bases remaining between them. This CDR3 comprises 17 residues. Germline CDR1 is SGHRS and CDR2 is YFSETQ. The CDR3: CASSLGFLGSLATEAFF. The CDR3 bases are TGCGCCAGCAGCTTGGGTTTCTTGGGCAGTTTGGCCACTGAAGCTTTCTTT.